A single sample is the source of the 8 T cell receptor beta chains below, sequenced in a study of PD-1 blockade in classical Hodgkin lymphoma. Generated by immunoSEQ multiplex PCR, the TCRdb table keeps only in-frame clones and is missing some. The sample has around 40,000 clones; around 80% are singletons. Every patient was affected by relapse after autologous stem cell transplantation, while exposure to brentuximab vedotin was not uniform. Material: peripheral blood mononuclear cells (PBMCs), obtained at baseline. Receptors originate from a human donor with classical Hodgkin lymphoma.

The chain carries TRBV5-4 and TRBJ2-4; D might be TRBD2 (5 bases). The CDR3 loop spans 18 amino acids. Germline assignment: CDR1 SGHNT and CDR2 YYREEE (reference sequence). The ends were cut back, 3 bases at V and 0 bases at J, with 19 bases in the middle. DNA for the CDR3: TGTGCCAGCAGCTGGTCCCCTACGGACGGGATAGCCAAAAACATTCAGTACTTC. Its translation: CASSWSPTDGIAKNIQYF.

The CDR3 loop is CASMPGFDEQYF. CDR3 DNA sequence: TGTGCCAGCATGCCAGGCTTCGACGAGCAGTACTTC. The chain carries TRBV2 and TRBJ2-7, with D hard to call. The ends were cut back, 7 bases at V and 5 bases at J, with 12 bases in the middle. This CDR3 has 12 amino acids. Germline lookup yields CDR1 SNHLY and CDR2 FYNNEI.

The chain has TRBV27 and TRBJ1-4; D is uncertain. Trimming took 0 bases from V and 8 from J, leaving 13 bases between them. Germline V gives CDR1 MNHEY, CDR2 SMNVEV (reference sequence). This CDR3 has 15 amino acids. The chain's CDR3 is CASSLSIQSSEKLFF. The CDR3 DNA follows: TGTGCCAGCAGTTTATCGATACAGAGCTCGGAAAAACTGTTTTTT.

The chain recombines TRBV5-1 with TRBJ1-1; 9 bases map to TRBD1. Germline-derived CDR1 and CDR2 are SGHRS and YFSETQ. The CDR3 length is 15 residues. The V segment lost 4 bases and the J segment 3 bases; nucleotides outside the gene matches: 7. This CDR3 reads CASSPLGQGYTEAFF. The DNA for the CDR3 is TGCGCCAGCAGCCCCCTGGGACAGGGATACACTGAAGCTTTCTTT.

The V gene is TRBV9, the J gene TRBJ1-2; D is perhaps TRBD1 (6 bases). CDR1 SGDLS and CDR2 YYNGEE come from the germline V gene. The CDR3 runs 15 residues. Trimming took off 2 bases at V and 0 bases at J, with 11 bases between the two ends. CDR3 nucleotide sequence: TGTGCCAGCAGCGTCCGGGACAACGCTAACTATGGCTACACCTTC. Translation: CASSVRDNANYGYTF. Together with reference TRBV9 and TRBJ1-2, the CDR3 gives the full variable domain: DSGVTQTPKHLITATGQRVTLRCSPRSGDLSVYWYQQSLDQGLQFLIQYYNGEERAKGNILERFSAQQFPDLHSELNLSSLELGDSALYFCASSVRDNANYGYTFGSGTRLTVV.

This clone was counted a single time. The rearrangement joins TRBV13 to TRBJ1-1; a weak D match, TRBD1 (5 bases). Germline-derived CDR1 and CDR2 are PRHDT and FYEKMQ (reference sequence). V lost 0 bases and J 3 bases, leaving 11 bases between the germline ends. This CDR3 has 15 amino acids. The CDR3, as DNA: TGTGCCAGCAGCTTAGGCGGGGAGGGGTACACTGAAGCTTTCTTT. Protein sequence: CASSLGGEGYTEAFF.

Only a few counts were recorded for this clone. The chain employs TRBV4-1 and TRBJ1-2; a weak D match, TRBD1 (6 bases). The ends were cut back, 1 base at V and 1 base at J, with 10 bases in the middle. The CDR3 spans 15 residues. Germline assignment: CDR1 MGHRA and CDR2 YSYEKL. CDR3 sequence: CASSQALDSNYGYTF. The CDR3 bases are TGCGCCAGCAGCCAAGCCCTGGACAGTAACTATGGCTACACCTTC.

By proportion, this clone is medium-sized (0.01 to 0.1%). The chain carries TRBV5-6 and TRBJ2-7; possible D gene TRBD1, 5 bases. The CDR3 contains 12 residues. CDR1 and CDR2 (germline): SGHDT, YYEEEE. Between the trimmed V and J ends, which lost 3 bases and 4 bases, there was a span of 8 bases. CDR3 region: CASSSDTYEQYF. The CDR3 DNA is TGTGCCAGCAGCTCGGACACATACGAGCAGTACTTC.